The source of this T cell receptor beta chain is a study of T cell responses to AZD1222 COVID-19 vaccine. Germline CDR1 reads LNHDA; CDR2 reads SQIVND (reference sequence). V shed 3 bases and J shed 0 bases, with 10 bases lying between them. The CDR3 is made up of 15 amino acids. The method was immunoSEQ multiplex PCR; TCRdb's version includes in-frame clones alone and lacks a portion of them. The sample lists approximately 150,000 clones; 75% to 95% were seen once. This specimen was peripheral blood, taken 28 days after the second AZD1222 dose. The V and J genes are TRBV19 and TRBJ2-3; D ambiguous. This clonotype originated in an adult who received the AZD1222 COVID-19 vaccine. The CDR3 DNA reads TGTGCCAGTAGTATTGGTAGCACCAGCACAGATACGCAGTATTTT. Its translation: CASSIGSTSTDTQYF.